Detailed here is one T cell receptor (beta chain). This sample is drawn from a study of control samples from healthy donors and cancer patients. Germline CDR1 SEHNR, CDR2 FQNEAQ (reference sequence). V dropped 5 bases and J dropped 0; count of bases not matched to a gene: 4. This CDR3 contains 16 residues. TCRdb's table, derived via immunoSEQ multiplex PCR, lists solely in-frame clones and lacks some. The sample holds some 65,000 clones, about 80% seen once. The J gene is TRBJ2-3, the V gene TRBV7-9; TRBD2 aligns across 11 bases. This sequence originates from a woman in her fifties or sixties with lung cancer. The sequencing sample was made of PBMCs. In DNA, the CDR3 is TGTGCCAGCAGCCTCACTAGCGGGGGTAGCACAGATACGCAGTATTTT. This gives the protein CASSLTSGGSTDTQYF.